The next 10 T cell receptor beta chains were all read from a single sample in a study of technical replicates of blood from a few donors. Clones were sequenced by immunoSEQ multiplex PCR, and TCRdb holds only the in-frame ones, with some missing. The profile shows around 68,000 clones, nearly 98% of them singletons. Sequencing used T cells isolated from PBMCs. These receptors were obtained from a human donor in good health.

This clone was observed a few times. V gene TRBV7-3 combines with J gene TRBJ2-2, with 14 bases that match TRBD2. The CDR3 contains 16 residues. The V gene end was trimmed by 2 bases and the J gene end by 4 bases; junction bases not matched to a gene: 0. Germline V gives CDR1 SGHTA, CDR2 FQGTGA. The CDR3 spells CASSLGLAGGTGELFF. CDR3 in DNA: TGTGCCAGCAGCTTAGGACTAGCGGGAGGCACCGGGGAGCTGTTTTTT.

The chain recombines TRBV13 with TRBJ2-7; a possible D gene is TRBD2 (5 bases). Looked up from germline, CDR1 is PRHDT and CDR2 is FYEKMQ (reference sequence). Trimming pared 8 bases from V and 2 bases from J, leaving 13 bases between. The CDR3 has 13 residues. The CDR3 region is CASEAPGAYEQYF. The CDR3 bases are TGTGCCAGCGAGGCCCCCGGGGCCTACGAGCAGTACTTC. Combining the CDR3 with reference TRBV13 and TRBJ2-7 gives the whole variable domain AAGVIQSPRHLIKEKRETATLKCYPIPRHDTVYWYQQGPGQDPQFLISFYEKMQSDKGSIPDRFSAQQFSDYHSELNMSSLELGDSALYFCASEAPGAYEQYFGPGTRLTVT.

This chain uses TRBV28 with TRBJ1-1; possible D gene TRBD1, 5 bases. This CDR3 is 15 amino acids long. Germline CDR1 MDHEN, CDR2 SYDVKM. Trimming cost V 5 bases and J 2 bases, with 15 bases left between them. The CDR3, as DNA: TGTGCCAGCAGTCCAGCGACAGTCCCTAACACTGAAGCTTTCTTT. Protein sequence: CASSPATVPNTEAFF.

The chain carries TRBV7-2 and TRBJ2-5, with D unresolved. Germline assignment: CDR1 SGHTA and CDR2 FQGNSA. Trimming shortened V by 5 bases and J by 4 bases, and 11 bases separated the two germline ends. CDR3 length equals 13 residues. The CDR3 reads CASSLGDAETQYF. CDR3 nucleotides: TGTGCCAGCAGCCTTGGAGATGCAGAGACCCAGTACTTC.

J is TRBJ1-2 and V is TRBV5-3; TRBD1 agrees at 8 bases. TRBV5-3 is filed as an ORF, its function uncertain. The CDR3 sequence is 16 residues long. J lost 8 bases, V lost 3 bases, and 15 bases had no gene match. The chain's CDR3 is CARSSIRTGGGGGYTF. Here the CDR3 DNA reads TGTGCCAGAAGCTCGATTAGAACAGGGGGAGGGGGCGGCTACACCTTC.

The chain carries TRBV6-5 and TRBJ2-5; 9 nucleotides match TRBD1. The CDR3 length is 16 residues. The V segment lost 0 bases and the J segment 5 bases; nucleotides outside the gene matches: 7. The germline CDR1 and CDR2 sequences are MNHEY and SVGAGI. The CDR3 loop is CASSYSANRGPETQYF. CDR3 DNA sequence: TGTGCCAGCAGTTACTCGGCAAACAGGGGGCCCGAGACCCAGTACTTC.

The genes are TRBV13 and TRBJ2-1; D is undetermined. The V end was cut by 6 bases, the J end by 4 bases, with 13 bases between. In germline, CDR1 is PRHDT, CDR2 FYEKMQ (reference sequence). The CDR3 is 14 amino acids. As DNA, the CDR3 is TGTGCCAGCAGTGACTCTATCGATTACAATGAGCAGTTCTTC. This gives the protein CASSDSIDYNEQFF.

The chain recombines TRBV5-1 with TRBJ2-2, with D perhaps matching TRBD1 (6 bases). The CDR3 spans 15 residues. The germline V gene encodes CDR1 SGHRS and CDR2 YFSETQ. The V end was cut by 7 bases, the J end by 6 bases, with 19 bases between. This chain's CDR3 is CASENRDIRAGELFF. CDR3 coding DNA: TGCGCCAGCGAAAACCGGGACATTCGGGCCGGGGAGCTGTTTTTT. Combining the CDR3 with reference TRBV5-1 and TRBJ2-2 gives the whole variable domain KAGVTQTPRYLIKTRGQQVTLSCSPISGHRSVSWYQQTPGQGLQFLFEYFSETQRNKGNFPGRFSGRQFSNSRSEMNVSTLELGDSALYLCASENRDIRAGELFFGEGSRLTVL.

V gene TRBV28 combines with J gene TRBJ2-7; 10 bases fit TRBD2. Germline trimming cut 2 bases from V and 3 bases from J; bases unmatched to any gene: 4. The germline gives CDR1 MDHEN, CDR2 SYDVKM. The CDR3 runs to 15 residues. For the CDR3, the DNA is TGTGCCAGCAGTTTACTAGCGGGAGAAAACTACGAGCAGTACTTC. It codes for CASSLLAGENYEQYF.

The chain has TRBV9 and TRBJ2-5, with 10 positions matching TRBD1. The CDR3 consists of 15 residues. J gave up 2 bases and V 0 bases, and 1 base lay outside the gene matches. The germline V gene encodes CDR1 SGDLS and CDR2 YYNGEE. The CDR3 loop reads CASSVEGQGQETQYF. CDR3 nucleotides: TGTGCCAGCAGCGTAGAGGGACAGGGGCAAGAGACCCAGTACTTC.